The T cell receptor beta chain under discussion was sequenced for a study of post-analysis software for immune sequencing data. Of note for this clonotype: Its target is unknown.

Study-wide results and caveats: TRBV segments more frequent in patients than in controls numbered five and included TRBV5-6, TRBV5-1 and TRBV20-1.

The authors incorporated unique molecular identifiers into the TCR beta cDNA libraries. TCRdb called the PCR reads again in MiXCR, with one record for every CDR3 protein. The sample contains approximately 630,000 distinct CDR3 sequences, 55% to 60% of which appear only once. CDR3 length: 17 residues. V lost 0 bases and J lost 1; bases outside the gene matches: 8. The germline V gene encodes CDR1 LGHNA and CDR2 YNFKEQ. The V and J genes are TRBV4-2 and TRBJ2-7, with TRBD2 matching over 8 bases. The sequencing input was blood. The TCR comes from a girl aged 2-10 years with multiple sclerosis. The CDR3 sequence is CASSQDSTAGASYEQYF. CDR3 nucleotides: TGTGCCAGCAGCCAAGATAGCACAGCGGGGGCGTCCTACGAGCAGTACTTC.